This section outlines one T cell receptor beta chain sequence together with its context. Its specificity is unknown. The data belong to a study of breast tumors, draining lymph nodes, adjacent tissues. Study-wide points: Tumor and nontumor repertoires were significantly more similar in luminal-like than in basal-like breast cancer.

MiXCR, applied by TCRdb to the multiplex PCR reads, yields one record per CDR3 protein. The data show 10,000 to 15,000 distinct CDR3 sequences, with roughly 72% seen just once and approximately 44% held by the top ten. The junction had 10 bases not matched to a gene; V was cut back by 5 bases and J by 7 bases. CDR3 size: 14 residues. Germline lookup yields CDR1 SGHTA and CDR2 FQGNSA. The chain uses TRBV7-2 and TRBJ2-5; the match to TRBD2 covers 7 bases. The material sequenced was tumor-adjacent breast tissue. This sequence originates from a female donor with breast cancer. Some clones in this sample may be carry-over from other donors' samples. The CDR3 DNA reads as TGTGCCAGCAGCCCCCTGGGGGGAGGGCGGACCCAGTACTTC. Its translation is CASSPLGGGRTQYF.